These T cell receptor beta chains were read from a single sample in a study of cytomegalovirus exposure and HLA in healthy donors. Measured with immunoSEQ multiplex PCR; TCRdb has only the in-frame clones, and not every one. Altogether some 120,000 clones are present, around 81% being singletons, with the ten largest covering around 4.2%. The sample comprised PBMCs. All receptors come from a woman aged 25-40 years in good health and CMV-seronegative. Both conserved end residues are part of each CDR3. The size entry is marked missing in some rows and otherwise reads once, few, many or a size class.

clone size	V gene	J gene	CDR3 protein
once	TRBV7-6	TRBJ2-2	CASSLVLAGAAANTGELFF
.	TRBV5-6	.	CASSLGTPTYEQYF
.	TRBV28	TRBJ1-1	CASSFPTGGVTEAFF
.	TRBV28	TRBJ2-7	CASRPPRDNPTSQQYF
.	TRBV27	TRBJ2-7	CASSAGDTTSNEQYF
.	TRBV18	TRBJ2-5	CASSRDRGETQYF
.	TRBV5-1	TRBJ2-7	CASSLTSGGYSYEQYF
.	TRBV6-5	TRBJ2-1	CASSYSWDLTYNEQFF
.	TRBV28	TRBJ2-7	CASSLFARVSPPEQYF
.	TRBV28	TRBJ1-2	CASSLAHVVGGYTF
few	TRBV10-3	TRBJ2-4	CAISESLAGGLAKNIQYF
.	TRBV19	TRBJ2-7	CASTPGRSGRGSEQYF
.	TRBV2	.	CASSEVGAGGNEQYF
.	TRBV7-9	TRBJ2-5	CASSFGTSGRAETQYF
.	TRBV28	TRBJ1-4	CASSLRSPRSEKLFF
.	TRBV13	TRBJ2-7	CASSLGFASTYEQYF
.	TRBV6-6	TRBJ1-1	CASRITGGTEAFF
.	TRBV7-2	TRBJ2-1	CASSLAPLGPYNEQFF
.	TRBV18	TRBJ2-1	CASSRDTSFYNEQFF
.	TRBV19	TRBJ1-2	CASSNRERGYTF
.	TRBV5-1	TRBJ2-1	CASSLAGDYNEQFF
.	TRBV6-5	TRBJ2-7	CASSLGQGSYEQYF
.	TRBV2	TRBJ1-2	CASMGASEGYTF
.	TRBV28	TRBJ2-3	CASSFVSSGRSADTQYF
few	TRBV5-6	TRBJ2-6	CASSLLAGVGGANVLTF
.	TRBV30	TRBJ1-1	CAWDRGRRTEAFF
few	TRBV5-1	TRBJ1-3	CASSAQGKWTGNTIYF
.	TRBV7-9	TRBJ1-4	CASSLVEGGKLFF
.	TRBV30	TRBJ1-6	CAWGLLGSSSPLHF
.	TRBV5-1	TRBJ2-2	CASSLAAANTGELFF
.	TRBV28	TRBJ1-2	CASRDGQGANYGYTF
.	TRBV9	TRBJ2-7	CASSSRTGYPSYEQYF
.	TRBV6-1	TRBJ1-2	CASRFGQGGYTF
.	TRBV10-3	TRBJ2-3	CAIGRQGGGADTQYF
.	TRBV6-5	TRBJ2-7	CASRPGTVLFEQYF
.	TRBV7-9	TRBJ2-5	CSSSLPGEGETQYF
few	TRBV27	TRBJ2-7	CASRVGTSGTNEQYF
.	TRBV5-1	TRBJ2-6	CASSYVSGQEFSGANVLTF
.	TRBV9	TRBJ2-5	CASSVGSLAVQETQYF
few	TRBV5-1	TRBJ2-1	CASSLSGSSYNEQFF
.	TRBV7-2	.	CASSPGQASYEQYF
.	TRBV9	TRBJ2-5	CASSVGGGSAQETQYF
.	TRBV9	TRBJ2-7	CASSGLAGNYEQYF
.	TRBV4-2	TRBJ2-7	CASSQSTSGKFYEQYF
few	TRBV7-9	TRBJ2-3	CASSPPLGSGRGTDTQYF
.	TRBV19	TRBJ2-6	CASSIVPLSSGANVLTF